These 12 T cell receptor beta chains share one sample of origin, sequenced in a study of T cells in Graves' hyperthyroidism and ophthalmopathy. Amplified TCR beta CDR3 regions came from RNA transcripts. HTBI primers were the set used in a first-round RT-PCR of the TCR CDR3. TCRdb itself ran the multiplex PCR reads through MiXCR, one entry per CDR3 protein. The sample consists of about 320,000 distinct CDR3 sequences, around 16% of them appearing once. Sequences were obtained from blood. Receptors were obtained from a young man with Graves' hyperthyroidism.

This clonotype was seen at least ten times. The chain carries TRBV7-2 and TRBJ2-3; TRBD2 is a possible D gene (6 bases). Trimming removed 5 bases at V and 2 bases at J, with 11 bases between. The CDR3 runs 14 residues. Germline CDR1 reads SGHTA; CDR2 reads FQGNSA. The CDR3 region has the DNA TGTGCCAGCAGCCGGGACTGGTACACAGATACGCAGTATTTT. This sequence encodes CASSRDWYTDTQYF.

This chain uses TRBV20-1 with TRBJ2-3; D may be TRBD2 (6 bases). This CDR3 is built from 18 residues. Trimming took 0 bases from V and 1 from J, leaving 20 bases between them. CDR1 DFQATT and CDR2 SNEGSKA come from the germline V gene (reference sequence). The CDR3, as DNA: TGCAGTGCTAGAGATAATTTGGGGCGGGATAGGGGCACAGATACGCAGTATTTT. Translating it yields CSARDNLGRDRGTDTQYF.

This clonotype was seen ten or more times. The genes are TRBV20-1 and TRBJ2-7; unclear D gene. Germline values: CDR1 DFQATT, CDR2 SNEGSKA (reference sequence). The length of the CDR3 is 15 residues. V was cut by 4 bases and J by 0 bases, with 16 bases left in between. The CDR3 spells CSAKSGQLSSYEQYF. The CDR3, as DNA: TGCAGTGCTAAGTCCGGCCAACTGAGCTCCTACGAGCAGTACTTC.

There are many counts of this clonotype. CDR3 bases: TGTGCCAGCAGCTTTGAATCAGCCCCTGGCTACACCTTC. It specifies CASSFESAPGYTF. The chain combines TRBV13 with TRBJ1-2; D remains ambiguous. The CDR3 runs to 13 residues. Trimming removed 3 bases from V and 7 bases from J, with 12 bases in between. The germline V gene has CDR1 PRHDT and CDR2 FYEKMQ (reference sequence).

This clonotype was seen at least ten times. The V call is TRBV3-1, the J call TRBJ2-5; D perhaps matches TRBD1 (6 bases). The CDR3 consists of 14 residues. Trimming shortened V by 4 bases and J by 4 bases, and 13 bases separated the two germline ends. CDR1 LGHDT and CDR2 YNNKEL come from the germline V gene (reference sequence). The CDR3: CASSLDRHSETQYF. In DNA, the CDR3 is TGTGCCAGCAGCCTCGACAGGCATTCAGAGACCCAGTACTTC.

This clonotype was seen a few times. The chain combines TRBV14 with TRBJ2-2; 7 bases are shared with TRBD1. This CDR3 spans 16 amino acids. Germline CDR1 and CDR2: SGHDN and FVKESK. The trim removed 4 bases at V and 5 bases at J, leaving 10 bases unmatched. CDR3 coding DNA: TGTGCCAGCAGCCCCTTACAGGGGATAGGGACCGGGGAGCTGTTTTTT. It codes for CASSPLQGIGTGELFF.

V usage is TRBV7-9 and J usage is TRBJ1-6; D is possibly TRBD1 (6 bases). The V gene lost 2 bases and the J gene lost 8 bases, with 22 bases spanning the gap. The CDR3 sequence is 18 residues long. Germline values: CDR1 SEHNR, CDR2 FQNEAQ (reference sequence). CDR3 sequence: CASSLLGFGGRVHSPLHF. The CDR3 nucleotides read TGTGCCAGCAGCTTACTCGGGTTCGGGGGCAGAGTTCATTCACCCCTCCACTTT.

This clonotype was counted at least ten times. This chain uses TRBV29-1 with TRBJ1-4; TRBD1 matches at 7 bases. CDR3 length: 13 amino acids. Germline values: CDR1 SQVTM, CDR2 ANQGSEA. The V gene end was trimmed by 6 bases and the J gene end by 2 bases; junction bases not matched to a gene: 3. CDR3 nucleotide sequence: TGCAGCGTGGCACAGGGGACTAATGAAAAACTGTTTTTT. It is translated as CSVAQGTNEKLFF.

Comments on this clonotype: A much larger clonotype is one base distant, so this may be a read error. The CDR3 nucleotides are TGTGCCAGCAGTTACCGGGGACAGCTCGATCAGCCCCAGCATTTT. Amino acid sequence: CASSYRGQLDQPQHF. J is TRBJ1-5 and V is TRBV6-2 or TRBV6-3, with TRBD1 identical over 7 bases. V gave up 2 bases and J gave up 5 bases; unmatched junction bases: 6. This CDR3 is built from 15 residues. CDR1 is MNHEY, CDR2 SVGEGT, per germline.

This clonotype was counted many times. The chain joins TRBV6-1 to TRBJ2-2, with 7 nucleotides matching TRBD1. V trimming: 6 bases; J trimming: 4 bases; junction bases outside the gene matches: 5. The CDR3 length is 14 residues. Germline values: CDR1 MNHNS, CDR2 SASEGT. The CDR3 coding sequence is TGTGCCAGCAGGAGACAGGGAAGCACCGGGGAGCTGTTTTTT. Translating it yields CASRRQGSTGELFF.

This clonotype was recorded many times. The chain uses TRBV20-1 and TRBJ2-7, with D possibly TRBD2 on 6 matching bases. The CDR3 is made up of 17 amino acids. The germline V and J ends were trimmed by 2 bases and 3 bases, with 23 bases remaining between them. Germline CDR1 DFQATT, CDR2 SNEGSKA (reference sequence). DNA for the CDR3: TGCAGTGCTAGAATCGAGTCGGAGGGAGGAACGATCTACGAGCAGTACTTC. This codes for CSARIESEGGTIYEQYF.

The rearrangement links TRBV4-1 to TRBJ2-5; D gene unclear. The length of the CDR3 is 14 residues. Germline loops: CDR1 MGHRA, CDR2 YSYEKL. With 1 base removed from V and 4 bases from J, the gap between germline ends came to 10 bases. The CDR3 DNA reads as TGCGCCAGCAGCCAAGGACGGGTACGAGAGACCCAGTACTTC. Protein: CASSQGRVRETQYF.